The 26 T cell receptor beta chains below were found in one sample sequenced in a study of cytomegalovirus exposure and HLA in healthy donors (dated by TCRdb to 2016 to 2017). Libraries were prepared through the immunoSEQ multiplex PCR assay. The immuneACCESS repertoire file appears here via TCRdb, limited to in-frame rearrangements. These files lack a portion of the clones; in checked studies, under half of the deficit traces to unresolved V genes, and the cause of the others is not known. The sample table contains about 56,000 clones; only one count was recorded for roughly 89% of them. The ten top clones hold over 12% of the sample. The sample taken for sequencing was PBMCs. The receptor source for this set is a woman younger than 30 in good health and CMV-seronegative.

The V call is TRBV4-1, the J call TRBJ2-4; 8 nucleotides align to TRBD1. This CDR3 contains 18 residues. Germline assignment: CDR1 MGHRA and CDR2 YSYEKL. V was clipped by 4 bases and J by 1 base; unmatched bases: 12. Here the CDR3 reads CASSPGARGRIAKNIQYF. CDR3 nucleotides: TGCGCCAGCAGCCCCGGGGCCAGGGGGCGGATTGCCAAAAACATTCAGTACTTC.

The chain uses TRBV7-8 and TRBJ2-3, with 8 nucleotides matching TRBD2. With V trimmed by 3 bases and J by 5 bases, 16 bases remained unmatched. The germline V gene encodes CDR1 SGHVS and CDR2 FQNEAQ. The CDR3 is 18 residues long. CDR3 region: CASSLGAGTRAGKDTQYF. CDR3 DNA: TGTGCCAGCAGCTTGGGGGCCGGGACTAGGGCAGGTAAAGATACGCAGTATTTT.

V usage is TRBV19 and J usage is TRBJ1-1; no clear D. Germline V CDR1 and CDR2: LNHDA, SQIVND (reference sequence). The CDR3 is 13 residues long. The V gene lost 3 bases and the J gene lost 3 bases, with 8 bases spanning the gap. The CDR3 DNA is TGTGCCAGTAGTATGTACGTAGACACTGAAGCTTTCTTT. Protein sequence: CASSMYVDTEAFF.

The rearrangement joins TRBV19 to TRBJ2-3; 14 positions agree with TRBD2. Unmatched junction bases numbered 4, after V lost 6 bases and J lost 2 bases. Germline V lookup: CDR1 LNHDA, CDR2 SQIVND (reference sequence). CDR3 length: 16 residues. This CDR3 is CASRTSGGDFTDTQYF. In DNA form, the CDR3 reads TGTGCCAGTAGGACTAGCGGGGGGGACTTCACAGATACGCAGTATTTT.

The chain recombines TRBV7-8 with TRBJ1-5, with D hard to call. This CDR3 contains 16 residues. The germline CDR1 and CDR2 sequences are SGHVS and FQNEAQ. The V gene lost 0 bases and the J gene lost 3 bases, with 12 bases spanning the gap. The CDR3 loop reads CASSLAGSNLNQPQHF. CDR3 sequence (DNA): TGTGCCAGCAGCTTAGCGGGCAGTAACCTCAATCAGCCCCAGCATTTT.

This chain links TRBV1 with TRBJ2-7; no DNA check was done on the table's D call, TRBD1. TRBV1 is labeled a pseudogene. The CDR3 is 16 residues long. CDR3 loop: CTSRRRVKQGANEQYF. CDR3 nucleotide sequence: TGCACCAGCAGAAGACGGGTAAAACAGGGGGCTAACGAGCAGTACTTC.

This clone was detected only once. The J gene is TRBJ2-1, the V gene TRBV28; 11 bases align to TRBD1. The CDR3 is made up of 15 amino acids. With 2 bases clipped from V and 6 bases from J, the junction kept 3 bases outside the gene matches. CDR1 and CDR2 (germline): MDHEN, SYDVKM. The CDR3 reads CASSLAGTGGNEQFF. The CDR3 DNA reads TGTGCCAGCAGTTTAGCCGGGACAGGGGGCAATGAGCAGTTCTTC.

CDR3 sequence: CASSLLLAGGPSGEQFF. CDR3 nucleotides: TGTGCCAGCAGTTTACTACTAGCGGGGGGGCCGTCAGGTGAGCAGTTCTTC. The V gene is TRBV27, the J gene TRBJ2-1; 13 bases map to TRBD2. The CDR3 runs 17 residues. Germline assignment: CDR1 MNHEY and CDR2 SMNVEV (reference sequence). J lost 9 bases, V lost 2 bases, and 10 bases had no gene match.

V and J are TRBV6-5 and TRBJ1-5; 8 bases line up with TRBD1. The V gene's germline CDR1 is MNHEY and CDR2 SVGAGI. V was pared by 8 bases and J by 5 bases, with 5 bases of the junction left unmatched. This CDR3 has 13 amino acids. DNA of the CDR3: TGTGCCAGCGGACAGGGCCAGGATCAGCCCCAGCATTTT. This sequence encodes CASGQGQDQPQHF.

This clone was detected only a few times. The same CDR3 can be traced to other DNA sequences in this sample. As DNA, the CDR3 is TGTGCCAGCAGTCCGCAGGGTAACTATGGCTACACCTTC. It encodes CASSPQGNYGYTF. The rearrangement links TRBV14 to TRBJ1-2; possible D gene TRBD1, 5 bases. Trimming took off 6 bases at V and 1 base at J, with 9 bases between the two ends. The CDR3 has 13 residues. Germline lookup yields CDR1 SGHDN and CDR2 FVKESK. The complete variable domain, with remaining parts taken from reference TRBV14 and TRBJ1-2, reads EAGVTQFPSHSVIEKGQTVTLRCDPISGHDNLYWYRRVMGKEIKFLLHFVKESKQDESGMPNNRFLAERTGGTYSTLKVQPAELEDSGVYFCASSPQGNYGYTFGSGTRLTVV.

This clone appeared once. V gene TRBV2 combines with J gene TRBJ1-2; D unresolved. This CDR3 is built from 15 residues. Trimming stripped 7 bases from V and 2 bases from J, with 17 bases between. Germline CDR1 is SNHLY and CDR2 is FYNNEI. CDR3 DNA: TGTGCCAGCAAATACATTGAAGGGAGAAACTATGGCTACACCTTC. This translates into CASKYIEGRNYGYTF.

The chain employs TRBV6-5 and TRBJ1-1; TRBD1 might be the D (6 bases). Germline-derived CDR1 and CDR2 are MNHEY and SVGAGI. This CDR3 is 15 amino acids long. The V and J ends lost 6 bases and 9 bases respectively, with 23 bases between them. This chain's CDR3 is CASSTPRGRTSKAFF. CDR3 nucleotide sequence: TGTGCCAGCAGCACACCGCGGGGGCGGACCTCTAAAGCTTTCTTT.

This clone occurred once. The chain joins TRBV5-1 to TRBJ2-5; TRBD2 agrees at 7 bases. Germline V gives CDR1 SGHRS, CDR2 YFSETQ. The CDR3 is made up of 17 amino acids. The trim removed 1 base at V and 4 bases at J, leaving 13 bases unmatched. The CDR3 DNA reads TGCGCCAGCAGCTTGTTTTCTAGCGGAGCCGCACCAGAGACCCAGTACTTC. Its protein product is CASSLFSSGAAPETQYF.

This clone came up a few times. This chain joins TRBV4-1 and TRBJ2-3; D gene ambiguous. V was trimmed by 0 bases and J by 2 bases, leaving 12 bases between them. The CDR3 totals 16 residues. Looked up from germline, CDR1 is MGHRA and CDR2 is YSYEKL. As DNA, the CDR3 is TGCGCCAGCAGCCAAGATACGGCGGCAGTCACAGATACGCAGTATTTT. Protein product: CASSQDTAAVTDTQYF.

V gene TRBV4-1 combines with J gene TRBJ1-2; the match to TRBD1 covers 7 bases. Trimming removed 1 base from V and 4 bases from J; junction bases left unmatched: 12. Germline CDR1 is MGHRA and CDR2 is YSYEKL. This CDR3 contains 17 residues. The CDR3: CASSQGGGGPEGYGYTF. CDR3 coding DNA: TGCGCCAGCAGCCAAGGTGGAGGGGGCCCGGAGGGCTATGGCTACACCTTC.

The chain links TRBV2 to TRBJ1-2; 12 bases match TRBD1. V shed 6 bases and J 8 bases; nucleotides not matched to a gene: 10. This CDR3 comprises 15 residues. The germline V gene has CDR1 SNHLY and CDR2 FYNNEI. The CDR3: CASRSFGTGGEGYTF. Here the CDR3 DNA reads TGTGCCAGCAGGTCCTTTGGGACAGGGGGCGAAGGCTACACCTTC.

DNA of the CDR3: TGCGCCAGCAGCCAAGAAGGGCAGGGACAGTACTTC. Protein: CASSQEGQGQYF. J is TRBJ2-5 and V is TRBV4-1; perhaps TRBD1 as D (5 bases). The CDR3 totals 12 residues. Trimming took off 0 bases at V and 11 bases at J, with 10 bases between the two ends. From germline, CDR1 is MGHRA and CDR2 YSYEKL.

The rearrangement joins TRBV2 to TRBJ2-3, with 7 bases fitting TRBD2. V trimming: 9 bases; J trimming: 0 bases; junction bases outside the gene matches: 6. The CDR3 runs to 14 residues. Looked up from germline, CDR1 is SNHLY and CDR2 is FYNNEI. The CDR3 region has the DNA TGTGCCAGGGGGGGGAGAGGGAGCACAGATACGCAGTATTTT. This gives the protein CARGGRGSTDTQYF.

This chain links TRBV18 with TRBJ2-3; 8 bases fit TRBD2. CDR3 length: 14 amino acids. J was trimmed by 2 bases and V by 6 bases; bases with no gene match: 4. Germline V gene lookup returns CDR1 KGHSH and CDR2 LQKENI. The CDR3: CASSGGGPTDTQYF. Written as DNA, the CDR3 is TGTGCCAGCTCCGGCGGGGGGCCCACAGATACGCAGTATTTT.

V and J are TRBV27 and TRBJ2-5; maybe TRBD2 (6 bases). CDR1 MNHEY and CDR2 SMNVEV come from the germline V gene (reference sequence). The V end was cut by 6 bases, the J end by 4 bases, with 12 bases between. The CDR3 spans 13 residues. The CDR3 bases are TGTGCCAGCAGACGGGGGTTCGGAGAGACCCAGTACTTC. It encodes CASRRGFGETQYF.

The chain joins TRBV7-2 to TRBJ1-1; D gene uncertain. Trimming removed 2 bases at V and 5 bases at J, with 9 bases between. Germline CDR1 SGHTA, CDR2 FQGNSA. The CDR3 length is 13 residues. CDR3 DNA: TGTGCCAGCAGCTTAATGGCGGGGACTGAAGCTTTCTTT. Translation: CASSLMAGTEAFF.

The genes are TRBV29-1 and TRBJ1-1; TRBD1 matches 12 bases. This CDR3 contains 18 residues. V dropped 1 base and J dropped 0; count of bases not matched to a gene: 9. Germline CDR1 is SQVTM and CDR2 is ANQGSEA. The CDR3: CSVEVVGTGGKMNTEAFF. In nucleotides, the CDR3 is TGCAGCGTTGAAGTCGTAGGGACAGGGGGCAAGATGAACACTGAAGCTTTCTTT. Full variable domain (missing parts from reference TRBV29-1 and TRBJ1-1): SAVISQKPSRDICQRGTSLTIQCQVDSQVTMMFWYRQQPGQSLTLIATANQGSEATYESGFVIDKFPISRPNLTFSTLTVSNMSPEDSSIYLCSVEVVGTGGKMNTEAFFGQGTRLTVV.

The chain uses TRBV7-2 and TRBJ2-3; TRBD1 aligns across 7 bases. Germline V gene sequence: CDR1 SGHTA, CDR2 FQGNSA. The V segment lost 6 bases and the J segment 4 bases; nucleotides outside the gene matches: 10. CDR3 length equals 15 residues. CDR3 nucleotides: TGTGCCAGCAGTCGACAGGGTTCCCTCCCAGATACGCAGTATTTT. This codes for CASSRQGSLPDTQYF.

The CDR3 sequence is CASFEGANTGELFF. Here the CDR3 DNA reads TGTGCCAGCTTTGAGGGCGCGAACACCGGGGAGCTGTTTTTT. The J gene is TRBJ2-2, the V gene TRBV18, with a possible D match to TRBD2 (5 bases). CDR3 length equals 14 residues. V was pared by 7 bases and J by 0 bases, with 9 bases between. Germline V gives CDR1 KGHSH, CDR2 LQKENI.

This clone has only a few counts. The V gene is TRBV5-6, the J gene TRBJ2-3, with D uncertain. The CDR3 spans 16 residues. Per the germline V gene, CDR1 is SGHDT and CDR2 is YYEEEE. Trimming took 1 base from V and 2 from J, leaving 14 bases between them. The CDR3 protein is CASSLTSWFLTDTQYF. DNA for the CDR3: TGTGCCAGCAGCTTGACAAGTTGGTTCCTCACAGATACGCAGTATTTT.

This clone has just one count. The chain combines TRBV5-1 with TRBJ2-2, with D perhaps matching TRBD2 (7 bases). Trimming took 4 bases from V and 8 from J, leaving 18 bases between them. Germline CDR1 is SGHRS and CDR2 is YFSETQ. CDR3 size: 15 residues. DNA for the CDR3: TGCGCCAGCAGCCAACAGGGAGGGCTTTTGGGGGAGCTGTTTTTT. Translated: CASSQQGGLLGELFF.